The 4 T cell receptor beta chains below all came from one sample that was sequenced in a study of shared clonotypes between healthy human individuals. The protocol was immunoSEQ multiplex PCR, while the TCRdb copy is restricted to in-frame clones and leaves out a portion. The sample gives about a million clones, approximately 70% of which show up once; about 1.5% is in the top ten. The sample taken for sequencing was memory CD4+ T cells sorted from blood. Sample subset: CD45RA-negative fraction. These receptors were collected from a man between 18 and 35 years old in good health.

The genes are TRBV7-2 and TRBJ1-2, with 7 nucleotides matching TRBD1. This CDR3 is 15 amino acids long. In germline, CDR1 is SGHTA, CDR2 FQGNSA. Trimming cost V 1 base and J 4 bases; bases outside gene matches: 6. The CDR3 reads CASSLGQGGTYGYTF. CDR3 in DNA: TGTGCCAGCAGCTTAGGCCAGGGGGGAACCTATGGCTACACCTTC.

The V and J genes are TRBV2 and TRBJ2-2; 8 nucleotides agree with TRBD1. The CDR3 sequence is 14 residues long. In germline, CDR1 is SNHLY, CDR2 FYNNEI. V lost 6 bases to trimming and J lost 1 base; unmatched junction nucleotides: 1. The CDR3 is CASRQGGNTGELFF. CDR3 DNA sequence: TGTGCCAGCAGACAGGGGGGGAACACCGGGGAGCTGTTTTTT.

The rearrangement joins TRBV11-2 to TRBJ1-5; TRBD1 aligns across 8 bases. The CDR3 has 15 residues. V lost 5 bases and J lost 5; bases outside the gene matches: 8. CDR1 and CDR2 from the germline V gene are SGHAT and FQNNGV. The CDR3 loop is CASSPDRGNYQPQHF. CDR3 sequence (DNA): TGTGCCAGCAGCCCAGACAGGGGAAATTATCAGCCCCAGCATTTT.

This chain links TRBV6-5 with TRBJ2-1; perhaps TRBD2 as D (6 bases). Trimming took off 2 bases at V and 8 bases at J, with 19 bases between the two ends. Germline CDR1 reads MNHEY; CDR2 reads SVGAGI. The CDR3 runs 16 residues. The CDR3 here is CASSYQGLRVVHEQFF. The CDR3 DNA is TGTGCCAGCAGTTACCAAGGACTAAGAGTCGTCCATGAGCAGTTCTTC.